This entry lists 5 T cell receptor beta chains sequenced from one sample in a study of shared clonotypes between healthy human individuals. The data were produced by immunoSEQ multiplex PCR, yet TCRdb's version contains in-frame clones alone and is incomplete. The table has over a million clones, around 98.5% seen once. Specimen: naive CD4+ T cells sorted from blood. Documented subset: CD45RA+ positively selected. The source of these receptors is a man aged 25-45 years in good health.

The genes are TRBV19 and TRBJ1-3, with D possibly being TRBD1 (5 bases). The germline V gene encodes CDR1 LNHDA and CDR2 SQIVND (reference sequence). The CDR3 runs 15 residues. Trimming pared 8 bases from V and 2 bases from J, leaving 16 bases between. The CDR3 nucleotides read TGTGCCAGTTCCATGCAGGGAGCCCCTGGAAACACCATATATTTT. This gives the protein CASSMQGAPGNTIYF.

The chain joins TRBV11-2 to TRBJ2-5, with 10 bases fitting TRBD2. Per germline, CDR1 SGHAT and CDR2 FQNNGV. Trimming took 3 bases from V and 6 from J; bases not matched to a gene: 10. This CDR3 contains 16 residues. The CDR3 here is CASSFIAGGSPKTQYF. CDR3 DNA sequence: TGTGCCAGCAGCTTCATAGCGGGAGGCTCCCCTAAGACCCAGTACTTC.

As DNA, the CDR3 is TGTGCCAGCAGTCCCCTTGACACAGATACGCAGTATTTT. This sequence encodes CASSPLDTDTQYF. The V call is TRBV27, the J call TRBJ2-3; unclear D gene. This CDR3 has 13 residues. The V and J ends lost 5 bases and 2 bases respectively, with 8 bases between them. CDR1 and CDR2 (germline): MNHEY, SMNVEV (reference sequence).

The CDR3 reads CASSARTAAVNTIYF. CDR3 DNA: TGTGCCAGCAGCGCAAGGACGGCGGCTGTAAACACCATATATTTT. This chain joins TRBV9 and TRBJ1-3; D is unresolved. The CDR3 has 15 residues. Germline values: CDR1 SGDLS, CDR2 YYNGEE. Trimming removed 3 bases from V and 6 bases from J, with 16 bases in between.

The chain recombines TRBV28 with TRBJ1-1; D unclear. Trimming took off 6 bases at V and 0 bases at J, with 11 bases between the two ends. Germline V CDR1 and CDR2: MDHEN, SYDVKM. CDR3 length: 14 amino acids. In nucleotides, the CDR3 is TGTGCCAGCAGACTGTTACAGATGAACACTGAAGCTTTCTTT. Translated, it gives CASRLLQMNTEAFF.